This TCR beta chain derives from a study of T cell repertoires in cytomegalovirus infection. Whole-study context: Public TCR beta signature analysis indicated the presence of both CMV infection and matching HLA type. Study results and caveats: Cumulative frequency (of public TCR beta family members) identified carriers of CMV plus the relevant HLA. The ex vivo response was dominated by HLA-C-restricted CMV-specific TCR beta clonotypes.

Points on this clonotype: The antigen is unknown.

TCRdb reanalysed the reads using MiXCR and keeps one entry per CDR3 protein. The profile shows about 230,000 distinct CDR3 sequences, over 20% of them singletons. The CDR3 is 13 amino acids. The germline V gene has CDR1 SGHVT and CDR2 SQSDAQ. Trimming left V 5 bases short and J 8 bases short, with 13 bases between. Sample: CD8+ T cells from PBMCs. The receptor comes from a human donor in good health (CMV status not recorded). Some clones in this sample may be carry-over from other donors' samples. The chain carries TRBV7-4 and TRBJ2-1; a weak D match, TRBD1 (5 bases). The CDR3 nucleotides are TGTGCCAGCAGCCTAGGCTGGGGCGATGAGCAGTTCTTC. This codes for CASSLGWGDEQFF.